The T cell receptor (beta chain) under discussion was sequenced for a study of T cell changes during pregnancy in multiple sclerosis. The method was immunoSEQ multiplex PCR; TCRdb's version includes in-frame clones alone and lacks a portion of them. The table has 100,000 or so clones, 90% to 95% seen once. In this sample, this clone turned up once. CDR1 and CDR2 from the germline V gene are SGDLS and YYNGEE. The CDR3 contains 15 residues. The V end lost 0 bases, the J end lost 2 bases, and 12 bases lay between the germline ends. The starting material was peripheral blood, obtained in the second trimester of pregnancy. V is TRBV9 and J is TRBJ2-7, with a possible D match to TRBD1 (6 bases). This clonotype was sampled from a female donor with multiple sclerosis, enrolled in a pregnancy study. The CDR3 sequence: CASSVGGTTTYEQYF. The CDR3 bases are TGTGCCAGCAGCGTAGGGGGGACAACCACCTACGAGCAGTACTTC.